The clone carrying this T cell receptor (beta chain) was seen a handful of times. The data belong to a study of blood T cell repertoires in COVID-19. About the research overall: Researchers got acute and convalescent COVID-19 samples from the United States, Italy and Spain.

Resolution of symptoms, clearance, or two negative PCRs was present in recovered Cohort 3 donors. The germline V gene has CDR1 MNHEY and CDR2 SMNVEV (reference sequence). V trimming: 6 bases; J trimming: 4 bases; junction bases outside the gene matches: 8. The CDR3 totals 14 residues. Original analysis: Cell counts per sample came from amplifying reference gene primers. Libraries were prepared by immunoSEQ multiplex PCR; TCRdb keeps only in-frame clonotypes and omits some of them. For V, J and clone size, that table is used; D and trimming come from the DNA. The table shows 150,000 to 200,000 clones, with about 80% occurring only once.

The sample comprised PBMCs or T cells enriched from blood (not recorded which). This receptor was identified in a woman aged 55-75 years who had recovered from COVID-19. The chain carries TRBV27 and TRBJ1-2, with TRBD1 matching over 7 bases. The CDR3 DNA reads TGTGCCAGCAGGTTTGACAGGGCGGGCTATGGCTACACCTTC. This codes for CASRFDRAGYGYTF.